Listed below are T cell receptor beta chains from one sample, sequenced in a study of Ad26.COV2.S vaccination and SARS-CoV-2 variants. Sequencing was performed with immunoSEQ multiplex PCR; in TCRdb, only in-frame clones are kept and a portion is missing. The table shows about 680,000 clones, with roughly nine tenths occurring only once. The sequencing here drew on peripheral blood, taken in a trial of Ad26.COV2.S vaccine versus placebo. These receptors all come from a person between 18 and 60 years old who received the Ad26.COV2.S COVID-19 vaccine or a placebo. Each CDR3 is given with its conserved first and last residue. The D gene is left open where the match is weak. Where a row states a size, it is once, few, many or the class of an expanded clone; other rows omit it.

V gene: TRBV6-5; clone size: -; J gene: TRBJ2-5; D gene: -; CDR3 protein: CASRGPPETQYF; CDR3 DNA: TGTGCCAGCAGAGGGCCCCCCGAGACCCAGTACTTC
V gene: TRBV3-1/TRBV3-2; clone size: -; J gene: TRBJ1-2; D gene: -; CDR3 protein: CASSQDGAGRDGYTF; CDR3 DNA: TGTGCCAGCAGCCAAGATGGGGCAGGGAGGGATGGCTACACCTTC
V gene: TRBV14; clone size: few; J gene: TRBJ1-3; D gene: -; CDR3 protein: CASSRGAGSGNTIYF; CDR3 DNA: TGTGCCAGCAGTCGTGGTGCAGGGTCTGGAAACACCATATATTTT
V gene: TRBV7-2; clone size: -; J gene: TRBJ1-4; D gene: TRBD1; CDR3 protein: CASSLAQRQGGGEKLFF; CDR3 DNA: TGTGCCAGCAGCTTAGCCCAAAGACAGGGGGGAGGTGAAAAACTGTTTTTT
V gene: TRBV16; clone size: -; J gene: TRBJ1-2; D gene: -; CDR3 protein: CASSPATVNYGYTF; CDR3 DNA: TGTGCCAGCAGCCCAGCGACAGTAAACTATGGCTACACCTTC
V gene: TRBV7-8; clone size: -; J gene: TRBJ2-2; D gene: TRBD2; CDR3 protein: CASSLGAGDSGELFF; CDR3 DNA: TGTGCCAGCAGCTTAGGTGCGGGGGATAGCGGGGAGCTGTTTTTT
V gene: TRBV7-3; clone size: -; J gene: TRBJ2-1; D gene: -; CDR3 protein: CASSPWAGWSNEQFF; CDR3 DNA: TGTGCCAGCAGCCCATGGGCAGGGTGGAGCAATGAGCAGTTCTTC
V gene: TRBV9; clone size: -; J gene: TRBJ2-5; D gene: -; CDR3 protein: CASSDRDIRTQYF; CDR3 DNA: TGTGCCAGCAGCGACCGGGACATTCGGACCCAGTACTTC
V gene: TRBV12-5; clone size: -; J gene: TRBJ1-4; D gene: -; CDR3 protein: CASGLAGGKLFF; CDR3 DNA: TGTGCTAGTGGTTTGGCCGGGGGAAAACTGTTTTTT
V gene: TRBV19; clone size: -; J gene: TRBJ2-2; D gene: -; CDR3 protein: CASRAPGRADTGELFF; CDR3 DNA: TGTGCCAGTAGGGCCCCTGGAAGGGCGGACACCGGGGAGCTGTTTTTT
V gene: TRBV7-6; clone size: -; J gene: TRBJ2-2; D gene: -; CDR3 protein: CASSQGGAPTGELFF; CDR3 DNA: TGTGCCAGCAGCCAGGGGGGGGCGCCCACCGGGGAGCTGTTTTTT
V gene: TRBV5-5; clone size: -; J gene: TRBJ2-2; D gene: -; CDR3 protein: CASSLAATATGELFF; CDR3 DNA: TGTGCCAGCAGCTTGGCCGCAACAGCCACCGGGGAGCTGTTTTTT
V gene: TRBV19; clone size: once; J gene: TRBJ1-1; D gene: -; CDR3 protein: CASRVGRENTEAFF; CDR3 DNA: TGTGCCAGTAGAGTTGGCAGGGAGAACACTGAAGCTTTCTTT
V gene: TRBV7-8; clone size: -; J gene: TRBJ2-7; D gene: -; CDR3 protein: CASSRQYEQYF; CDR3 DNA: TGTGCCAGCAGCCGCCAGTACGAGCAGTACTTC
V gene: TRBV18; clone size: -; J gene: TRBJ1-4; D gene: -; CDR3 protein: CASSPNTAGSLNEKLFF; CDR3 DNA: TGTGCCAGCTCACCAAATACTGCAGGGTCGCTCAATGAAAAACTGTTTTTT
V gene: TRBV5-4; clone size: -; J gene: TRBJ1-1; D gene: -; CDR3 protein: CASSHQTGTEAFF; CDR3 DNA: TGTGCCAGCAGCCACCAGACAGGCACTGAAGCTTTCTTT
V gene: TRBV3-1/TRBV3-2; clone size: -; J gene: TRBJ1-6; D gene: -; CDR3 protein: CASSPNSGQPNSPLHF; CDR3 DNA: TGTGCCAGCAGCCCCAACTCAGGGCAGCCTAATTCACCCCTCCACTTT
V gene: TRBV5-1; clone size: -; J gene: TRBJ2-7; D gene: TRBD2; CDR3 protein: CASTPPGGRYGQYF; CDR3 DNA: TGCGCCAGCACCCCCCCGGGAGGGCGGTACGGGCAGTACTTC
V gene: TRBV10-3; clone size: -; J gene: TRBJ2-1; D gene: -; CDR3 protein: CATATRGGYNEQFF; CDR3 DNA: TGTGCCACAGCCACTAGGGGGGGTTACAATGAGCAGTTCTTC
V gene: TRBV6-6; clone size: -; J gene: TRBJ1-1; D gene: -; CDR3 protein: CASTLTGGNTEAFF; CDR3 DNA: TGTGCCAGCACCTTGACCGGGGGGAACACTGAAGCTTTCTTT
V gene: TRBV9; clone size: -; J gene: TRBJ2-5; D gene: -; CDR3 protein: CASSALGNPSGETQYF; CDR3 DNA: TGTGCCAGCAGCGCCTTGGGGAACCCTTCTGGGGAGACCCAGTACTTC
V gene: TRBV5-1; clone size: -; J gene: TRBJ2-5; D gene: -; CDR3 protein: CASSLEGSGAQYF; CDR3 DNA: TGCGCCAGCAGCTTGGAGGGCTCGGGGGCCCAGTACTTC
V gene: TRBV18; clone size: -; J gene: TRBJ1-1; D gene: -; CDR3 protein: CASSPNGVNTEAFF; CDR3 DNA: TGTGCCAGCTCACCGAATGGAGTGAACACTGAAGCTTTCTTT
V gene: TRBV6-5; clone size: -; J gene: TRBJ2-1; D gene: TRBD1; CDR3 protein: CASSLGQSFLLFF; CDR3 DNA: TGTGCCAGCAGTTTGGGACAGTCTTTCCTCTTGTTCTTC
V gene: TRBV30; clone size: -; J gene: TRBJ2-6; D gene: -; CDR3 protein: CAFSLGGANVLTF; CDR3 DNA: TGTGCCTTTTCGTTGGGTGGGGCCAACGTCCTGACTTTC
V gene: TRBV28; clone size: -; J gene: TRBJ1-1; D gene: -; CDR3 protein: CASSLAGPRDTEAFF; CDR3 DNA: TGTGCCAGCAGTTTGGCAGGCCCCCGGGACACTGAAGCTTTCTTT
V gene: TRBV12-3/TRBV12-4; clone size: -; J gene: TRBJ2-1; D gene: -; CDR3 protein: CASGTGLRREQFF; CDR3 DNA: TGTGCCAGCGGGACGGGGTTACGAAGGGAGCAGTTCTTC
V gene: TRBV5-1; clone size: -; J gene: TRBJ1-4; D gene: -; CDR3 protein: CASKRGWATNEKLFF; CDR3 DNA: TGCGCCAGTAAAAGGGGTTGGGCAACTAATGAAAAACTGTTTTTT
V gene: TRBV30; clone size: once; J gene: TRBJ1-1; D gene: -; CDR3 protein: CAWTVLGDTEAFF; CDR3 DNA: TGTGCCTGGACCGTGCTGGGTGACACTGAAGCTTTCTTT